These T cell receptor beta chains were read from a single sample in a study of blood T cell repertoires in COVID-19. Produced via immunoSEQ multiplex PCR; TCRdb's table is partial and in-frame only. The table shows 330,000 or so clones, with roughly 90% occurring only once. Source material: PBMCs or T cells enriched from blood (not recorded which). The receptors derive from a woman in her thirties who had been exposed to COVID-19. Both conserved end residues are part of each CDR3. D genes are given only for firm matches. Only some rows state a clone size, as once, few, many or a class for expanded clones.

v_gene: TRBV13; d_gene: -; len: 13; abundance: once; j_gene: TRBJ2-7; CDR3nt: TGTGCCAGCAGCTTAGTCCGGGCGGGTGAGCAGTACTTC; CDR3aa: CASSLVRAGEQYF
v_gene: TRBV14; d_gene: TRBD2; len: 17; abundance: -; j_gene: TRBJ2-2; CDR3nt: TGTGCCAGCAGCCAGGCCCTACTAGCGGGAGACACCGGGGAGCTGTTTTTT; CDR3aa: CASSQALLAGDTGELFF
v_gene: TRBV10-2; d_gene: TRBD2; len: 14; abundance: -; j_gene: TRBJ2-1; CDR3nt: TGCGCCAGCATTACTAGCGGGATAAAAAATGAGCAGTTCTTC; CDR3aa: CASITSGIKNEQFF
v_gene: TRBV7-8; d_gene: TRBD1; len: 14; abundance: -; j_gene: TRBJ1-2; CDR3nt: TGTGCCAGCAGCCCGGGGACAGCTAACTATGGCTACACCTTC; CDR3aa: CASSPGTANYGYTF
v_gene: TRBV2; d_gene: -; len: 15; abundance: -; j_gene: TRBJ2-3; CDR3nt: TGTGCCAGCACTCCCACACAGCTTAGCACAGATACGCAGTATTTT; CDR3aa: CASTPTQLSTDTQYF
v_gene: TRBV5-1; d_gene: -; len: 15; abundance: -; j_gene: TRBJ1-2; CDR3nt: TGCGCCAGCAGCTTCTCGACAGTAACTAACTATGGCTACACCTTC; CDR3aa: CASSFSTVTNYGYTF
v_gene: TRBV2; d_gene: TRBD2; len: 15; abundance: -; j_gene: TRBJ2-2; CDR3nt: TGTGCCAGCAGTTGGCTAGCGGGAGAGGCCGGGGAGCTGTTTTTT; CDR3aa: CASSWLAGEAGELFF
v_gene: TRBV6-4; d_gene: -; len: 15; abundance: -; j_gene: TRBJ2-1; CDR3nt: TGTGCCAGCAGTACTGACTGGAGCTCCTACAATGAGCAGTTCTTC; CDR3aa: CASSTDWSSYNEQFF
v_gene: TRBV7-3; d_gene: -; len: 15; abundance: -; j_gene: TRBJ1-1; CDR3nt: TGTGCCAGCAGCTTATTGGGAGGGGACGCCACTGAAGCTTTCTTT; CDR3aa: CASSLLGGDATEAFF
v_gene: TRBV29-1; d_gene: -; len: 14; abundance: -; j_gene: TRBJ2-7; CDR3nt: TGCAGCGTCGAAGGTCCGAACAGCTCCTACGAGCAGTACTTC; CDR3aa: CSVEGPNSSYEQYF
v_gene: TRBV15; d_gene: -; len: 16; abundance: -; j_gene: TRBJ2-2; CDR3nt: TGTGCCACCAGCGCCAGCCTTCCCGAGGAGGCCGGGGAGCTGTTTTTT; CDR3aa: CATSASLPEEAGELFF
v_gene: TRBV12-3/TRBV12-4; d_gene: -; len: 12; abundance: few; j_gene: TRBJ1-4; CDR3nt: TGTGCCAGCAGTCCAGGGAGGGAAAAACTGTTTTTT; CDR3aa: CASSPGREKLFF
v_gene: TRBV28; d_gene: -; len: 15; abundance: -; j_gene: TRBJ1-5; CDR3nt: TGTGCCAGCAGTTTGGCTAAGACAGGCAATCAGCCCCAGCATTTT; CDR3aa: CASSLAKTGNQPQHF
v_gene: TRBV18; d_gene: TRBD1; len: 14; abundance: once; j_gene: TRBJ1-1; CDR3nt: TGTGCCAGCGGACGCGACAGGGCGGACACTGAAGCTTTCTTT; CDR3aa: CASGRDRADTEAFF
v_gene: TRBV5-4; d_gene: -; len: 15; abundance: -; j_gene: TRBJ2-2; CDR3nt: TGTGCCAGCAGCTTGGTGGGAGAGAACACCGGGGAGCTGTTTTTT; CDR3aa: CASSLVGENTGELFF
v_gene: TRBV5-6; d_gene: TRBD1; len: 15; abundance: once; j_gene: TRBJ1-4; CDR3nt: TGTGCCAGCAGCTCGACAGGGCTAGATAATGAAAAACTGTTTTTT; CDR3aa: CASSSTGLDNEKLFF